Reported below is one TCR beta chain. Its cognate antigen is unknown. The isolated RNA, all of it, was reverse transcribed, so expressed TCRB transcripts were what got sequenced. The table came from immunoSEQ multiplex PCR; TCRdb's copy has only in-frame clones and leaves some out. The sample has about 620,000 clones; less than 20% are singletons. The sample belongs to a study of beta chain features in type 1 diabetes. Study results and limitations: Still unanswered here is whether HLA type influences TCRB rearrangement.

Via CD45RO/CCR7/CD25/CD127/CD95/CD27, cells of the CD4+ naive, central memory, regulatory and stem cell-like memory subsets were sorted. The clonotype originates from a man aged 18 to 30 in good health. Source material: naive CD4+ T cells from blood.

The CDR3, as DNA: TGTGCCAGCAGCCAAGTTCCAGGGGGGAAAGAGACCCAGTACTTC. Protein sequence: CASSQVPGGKETQYF. The chain joins TRBV14 to TRBJ2-5; possibly TRBD1 for D (7 bases). The CDR3 is made up of 15 amino acids. In germline, CDR1 is SGHDN, CDR2 FVKESK. The V end lost 1 base, the J end lost 3 bases, and 12 bases lay between the germline ends.